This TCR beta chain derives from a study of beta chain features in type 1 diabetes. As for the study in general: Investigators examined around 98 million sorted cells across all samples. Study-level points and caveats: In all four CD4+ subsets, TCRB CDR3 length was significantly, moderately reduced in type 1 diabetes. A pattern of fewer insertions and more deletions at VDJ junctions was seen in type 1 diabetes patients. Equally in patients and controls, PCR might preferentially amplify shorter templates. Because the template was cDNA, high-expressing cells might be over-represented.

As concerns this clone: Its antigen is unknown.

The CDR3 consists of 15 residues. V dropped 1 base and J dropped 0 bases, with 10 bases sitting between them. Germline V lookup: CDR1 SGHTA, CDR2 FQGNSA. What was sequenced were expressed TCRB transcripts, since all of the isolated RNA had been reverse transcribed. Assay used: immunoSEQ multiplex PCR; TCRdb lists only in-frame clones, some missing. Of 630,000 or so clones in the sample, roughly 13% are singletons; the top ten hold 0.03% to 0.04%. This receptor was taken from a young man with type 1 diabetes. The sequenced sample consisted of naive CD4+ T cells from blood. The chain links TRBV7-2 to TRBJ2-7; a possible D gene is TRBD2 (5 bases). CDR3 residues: CASSLVRGTSYEQYF. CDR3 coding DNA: TGTGCCAGCAGCTTAGTTCGGGGAACCTCCTACGAGCAGTACTTC.